The present entry profiles one T cell receptor beta chain with its context. The antigen is unknown. Donors had no recently reported acute infections or vaccinations and were HIV-negative. It was into CD45RA+ naive and CD45RA-negative memory subsets that the CD4+ cells were split. The CDR3 is 19 amino acids. Germline V CDR1 and CDR2: SGHAT, FQNNGV. The junction had 20 bases not matched to a gene; V was cut back by 5 bases and J by 5 bases. This sample is part of a study of shared clonotypes between healthy human individuals. Broader study findings: Represented diversity (both genetic and exposure-history) was limited by the small number of donors. Donor clonotype sharing was expected to depend on sequencing depth.

The method was immunoSEQ multiplex PCR; TCRdb's version includes in-frame clones alone and lacks a portion of them. The sample records 2.5 million or so clones, roughly nine tenths being singletons. The receptor was derived from a man aged 18 to 29 in good health. The specimen was naive CD4+ T cells sorted from blood. The subset denotes: CD45RA+ positively selected. The rearrangement uses TRBV11-2 and TRBJ2-2; 7 bases align to TRBD2. The CDR3, as DNA: TGTGCCAGCAGCCTTACCCCAGCGGGGTCTAGAATAGGGACCGGGGAGCTGTTTTTT. It is translated as CASSLTPAGSRIGTGELFF. The variable domain in full, completed from reference TRBV11-2 and TRBJ2-2, reads EAGVAQSPRYKIIEKRQSVAFWCNPISGHATLYWYQQILGQGPKLLIQFQNNGVVDDSQLPKDRFSAERLKGVDSTLKIQPAKLEDSAVYLCASSLTPAGSRIGTGELFFGEGSRLTVL.